These 18 T cell receptor beta chains were sequenced from one sample in a study of blood T cell repertoires in COVID-19 (TCRdb year 2020). Library creation used the immunoSEQ multiplex PCR assay. As stored in TCRdb, this immuneACCESS dataset retains in-frame rearrangements with V and J assigned. A fraction of the clones does not appear; measured against another copy, unresolved V genes explain less than half of the discrepancy, and the remainder lacks a known reason. The table for this sample lists about 13,000 clones; around 90% of them were counted only once. 14% of the sample is in the top ten clones. Sequenced material: peripheral blood. Receptors originate from a human donor in a cohort sampled during active COVID-19.

The CDR3 protein is CASSQAEGFGNTIYF. CDR3 nucleotide sequence: TGCGCCAGCAGCCAAGCGGAGGGTTTCGGAAACACCATATATTTT. The V gene is TRBV4-1, the J gene TRBJ1-3; D not resolved. CDR3 length: 15 amino acids. The V gene's germline CDR1 is MGHRA and CDR2 YSYEKL. V lost 1 base and J 4 bases, leaving 11 bases between the germline ends.

The rearrangement uses TRBV28 and TRBJ1-5, with a possible D match to TRBD1 (5 bases). With 7 bases removed from V and 7 bases from J, the gap between germline ends came to 11 bases. The CDR3 sequence is 12 residues long. Germline assignment: CDR1 MDHEN and CDR2 SYDVKM. Here the CDR3 reads CASKGVYQPQHF. The CDR3 bases are TGTGCCAGCAAAGGGGTTTACCAGCCCCAGCATTTT. The whole variable domain, filled in from reference TRBV28 and TRBJ1-5, reads DVKVTQSSRYLVKRTGEKVFLECVQDMDHENMFWYRQDPGLGLRLIYFSYDVKMKEKGDIPEGYSVSREKKERFSLILESASTNQTSMYLCASKGVYQPQHFGDGTRLSIL.

V is TRBV24-1 and J is TRBJ2-3; no reliable D call. The germline gives CDR1 KGHDR, CDR2 SFDVKD. The CDR3 loop spans 12 amino acids. V lost 7 bases, J lost 0 bases, and 4 bases lay in between. CDR3 DNA sequence: TGTGCCACCAGGGCTAGCACAGATACGCAGTATTTT. Protein product: CATRASTDTQYF.

The chain joins TRBV4-1 to TRBJ2-7; 7 nucleotides line up with TRBD2. The ends lost 1 base at V and 0 bases at J; junction bases unmatched: 3. Looked up from germline, CDR1 is MGHRA and CDR2 is YSYEKL. The CDR3 is 15 amino acids. The CDR3 spells CASSQVRGSSYEQYF. CDR3 nucleotides: TGCGCCAGCAGCCAAGTTCGCGGGAGCTCCTACGAGCAGTACTTC.

This chain uses TRBV28 with TRBJ1-1; the D gene is possibly TRBD1 (5 bases). Trimming pared 5 bases from V and 10 bases from J, leaving 26 bases between. Germline V lookup: CDR1 MDHEN, CDR2 SYDVKM. This CDR3 region has 16 residues. The CDR3 here is CASSLGSSTNKRGAFF. CDR3 DNA: TGTGCCAGCAGTCTTGGAAGCTCGACAAACAAAAGGGGAGCTTTCTTT.

This clone was seen a few times. The chain carries TRBV27 and TRBJ2-7; 8 bases agree with TRBD1. There are 15 residues in the CDR3. Germline V lookup: CDR1 MNHEY, CDR2 SMNVEV (reference sequence). J lost 2 bases, V lost 3 bases, and 6 bases had no gene match. CDR3: CASSFDRGATYEQYF. CDR3 DNA sequence: TGTGCCAGCAGTTTTGACAGGGGAGCGACCTACGAGCAGTACTTC.

The V and J genes are TRBV3-1 (or the pseudogene TRBV3-2) and TRBJ2-7; TRBD2 agrees at 10 bases. Looked up from germline, CDR1 is LGHDT and CDR2 is YNNKEL (reference sequence). CDR3 length: 12 amino acids. With V trimmed by 4 bases and J by 10 bases, 4 bases remained unmatched. The CDR3 DNA reads TGTGCCAGCAGCCCGTTAGCGGGAGGACAGTACTTC. Translated: CASSPLAGGQYF.

The V gene is TRBV18, the J gene TRBJ2-5; D is ambiguous. Germline V gene lookup returns CDR1 KGHSH and CDR2 LQKENI. The V end lost 3 bases, the J end lost 2 bases, and 10 bases lay between the germline ends. This CDR3 has 14 residues. Here the CDR3 reads CASSPSRAQETQYF. The DNA for the CDR3 is TGTGCCAGCTCACCTAGCAGAGCTCAAGAGACCCAGTACTTC. Filled out from reference TRBV18 and TRBJ2-5, the complete variable domain reads NAGVMQNPRHLVRRRGQEARLRCSPMKGHSHVYWYRQLPEEGLKFMVYLQKENIIDESGMPKERFSAEFPKEGPSILRIQQVVRGDSAAYFCASSPSRAQETQYFGPGTRLLVL.

The chain recombines TRBV28 with TRBJ1-5, with D tentatively TRBD1 (5 bases). The V end was cut by 4 bases, the J end by 2 bases, with 12 bases between. Germline V gene sequence: CDR1 MDHEN, CDR2 SYDVKM. The length of the CDR3 is 15 residues. The CDR3 nucleotides are TGTGCCAGCAGTTGGGCCGGGGGAGGCAATCAGCCCCAGCATTTT. Its translation is CASSWAGGGNQPQHF. The full variable domain, in which reference TRBV28 and TRBJ1-5 provide the parts outside the CDR3, is DVKVTQSSRYLVKRTGEKVFLECVQDMDHENMFWYRQDPGLGLRLIYFSYDVKMKEKGDIPEGYSVSREKKERFSLILESASTNQTSMYLCASSWAGGGNQPQHFGDGTRLSIL.

This chain connects TRBV11-2 to TRBJ2-7, with a weak D call TRBD2 (6 bases). Trimming cost V 5 bases and J 9 bases, with 20 bases left between them. The CDR3 length is 14 residues. Germline lookup yields CDR1 SGHAT and CDR2 FQNNGV. For the CDR3, the DNA is TGTGCCAGCAGCAAGCAGGACTACCGAGCGGGGCAGTACTTC. The encoded protein is CASSKQDYRAGQYF.

The chain's CDR3 is CASSFVGSGPISSTDTQYF. DNA of the CDR3: TGTGCCAGCAGTTTCGTAGGTAGCGGGCCCATCTCTAGCACAGATACGCAGTATTTT. The rearrangement joins TRBV27 to TRBJ2-3; 7 positions agree with TRBD2. V shed 3 bases, J shed 0 bases, and the junction held 15 bases outside the gene matches. Germline V gene sequence: CDR1 MNHEY, CDR2 SMNVEV (reference sequence). The CDR3 has 19 residues.

V is TRBV7-9 and J is TRBJ1-1; perhaps TRBD1 as D (6 bases). Trimming shortened V by 5 bases and J by 1 base, and 14 bases separated the two germline ends. The CDR3 runs 15 residues. Germline V gene sequence: CDR1 SEHNR, CDR2 FQNEAQ (reference sequence). CDR3 protein: CASSPDRSTNTEAFF. The CDR3 DNA reads TGTGCCAGCAGCCCAGACAGGTCCACGAACACTGAAGCTTTCTTT.

The chain links TRBV12-3 or TRBV12-4 to TRBJ2-7; D is possibly TRBD2 (6 bases). V was cut by 6 bases and J by 0 bases, with 9 bases left in between. This CDR3 region has 13 residues. The CDR3 bases are TGTGCCAGCAGGCGGGACCACTCCTACGAGCAGTACTTC. Translating it yields CASRRDHSYEQYF.

This rearrangement joins TRBV12-5 to TRBJ2-1; 10 bases map to TRBD2. The V segment lost 3 bases and the J segment 7 bases; nucleotides outside the gene matches: 6. CDR1 LGHNT and CDR2 FRNRAP come from the germline V gene. This CDR3 is 15 amino acids long. This chain's CDR3 is CASGLYPGLANEQFF. The CDR3 DNA reads TGTGCTAGTGGTTTATATCCGGGACTAGCGAATGAGCAGTTCTTC.

In its sample, this clone was seen once. V and J are TRBV5-1 and TRBJ2-1, with D tentatively TRBD2 (6 bases). The V and J ends lost 0 bases and 9 bases respectively, with 16 bases between them. Germline V lookup: CDR1 SGHRS, CDR2 YFSETQ. The CDR3 is 15 residues long. The CDR3: CASSLVAGSDGEQFF. DNA for the CDR3: TGCGCCAGCAGCTTGGTTGCGGGGTCTGACGGTGAGCAGTTCTTC.

The gene calls are TRBV6-5 and TRBJ2-7; TRBD1 agrees at 11 bases. Trimming took 0 bases from V and 3 from J; bases not matched to a gene: 1. The CDR3 consists of 15 residues. CDR1 and CDR2 from the germline V gene are MNHEY and SVGAGI. CDR3 DNA: TGTGCCAGCAGTTACTCGGGGACAGGGGGCTACGAGCAGTACTTC. This sequence encodes CASSYSGTGGYEQYF.

The V and J genes are TRBV5-1 and TRBJ2-1, with D possibly matching TRBD2 (6 bases). CDR1 SGHRS and CDR2 YFSETQ come from the germline V gene. This CDR3 has 14 residues. V was shortened by 5 bases and J by 5 bases, with 14 bases between the two germline ends. The CDR3 nucleotides read TGCGCCAGCAGACGGGGGAGTGGCGACAATGAGCAGTTCTTC. Encoded protein: CASRRGSGDNEQFF.

This chain connects TRBV9 to TRBJ1-6; D possibly corresponds to TRBD1 (5 bases). The CDR3 contains 16 residues. Trimming stripped 2 bases from V and 3 bases from J, with 12 bases between. Germline assignment: CDR1 SGDLS and CDR2 YYNGEE. The CDR3 DNA is TGTGCCAGCAGCGTCGGCGGACAAATCTATAATTCACCCCTCCACTTT. Encoded protein: CASSVGGQIYNSPLHF.